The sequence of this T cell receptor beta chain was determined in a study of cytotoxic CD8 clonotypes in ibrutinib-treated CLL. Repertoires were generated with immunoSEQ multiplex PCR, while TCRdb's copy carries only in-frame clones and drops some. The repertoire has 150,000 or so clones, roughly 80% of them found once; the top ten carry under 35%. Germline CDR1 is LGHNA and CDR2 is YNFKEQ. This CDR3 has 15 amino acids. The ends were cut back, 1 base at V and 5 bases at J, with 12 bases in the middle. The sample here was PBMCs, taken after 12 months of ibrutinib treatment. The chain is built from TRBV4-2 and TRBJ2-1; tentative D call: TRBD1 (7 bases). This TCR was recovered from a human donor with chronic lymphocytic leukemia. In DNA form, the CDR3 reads TGTGCCAGCAGCCAAGGACAGGGAGGCGACAATGAGCAGTTCTTC. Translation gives CASSQGQGGDNEQFF.